This T cell receptor beta chain came from a study of blood T cells in healthy people across ages. Germline V gene data show CDR1 as DFQATT and CDR2 as SNEGSKA (reference sequence). Between the trimmed V and J ends, which lost 3 bases and 5 bases, there was a span of 19 bases. CDR3 length equals 15 residues. Alongside a J-beta primer mix, a sample-barcoded 5' primer served in a second PCR lasting roughly 7 to 12 cycles. Each TCR beta cDNA got a 12-nucleotide random molecular identifier. TCRdb fed the 5' RACE reads into MiXCR, producing one record per CDR3 protein. The sample yields 800,000 or so distinct CDR3 sequences, approximately 65% seen once. The donors, aged about 6 to 100, were healthy Caucasians from Russia. Staff drew around 10 milliliters of peripheral blood from each donor.

The TCR originated in a man aged 25-45 years in good health. V gene TRBV20-1 combines with J gene TRBJ2-5; TRBD1 or TRBD2 may be the D gene (5 bases each). Sequencing was done on a sample of blood. This CDR3 reads CSARAGSPWGETQYF. The CDR3 region has the DNA TGCAGTGCTAGGGCCGGTTCGCCTTGGGGGGAGACCCAGTACTTC.